These 27 T cell receptor beta chains share one sample of origin, sequenced in a study of human T cells and chemical hapten exposure. TCRdb redid the calling of the RACE reads with MiXCR, one entry per CDR3 protein. Here the sample spans 40,000 to 65,000 distinct CDR3 sequences, 11% being singletons. Time point described: patch test 1, 2 weeks after DPC sensitization. Stated treatment: therapeutic diphenylcyclopropenone sensitization with weekly scalp DPC. Extraction yielded total RNA from whole blood (unfractionated). The input for sequencing was whole blood, taken in connection with sensitization to the hapten diphenylcyclopropenone (DPC). These receptors were taken from a woman between 40 and 55 years old with alopecia areata. Some clones in this sample may be carry-over from other donors' samples.

Only a few counts were recorded for this clonotype. The CDR3 DNA is TGTGCCAGCAGTTTGGGGACAGAAGAGTACGAGCAGTACTTC. Translated, it gives CASSLGTEEYEQYF. The chain recombines TRBV28 with TRBJ2-7; 7 positions match TRBD1. Germline CDR1 MDHEN, CDR2 SYDVKM. The CDR3 covers 14 residues. V trimming: 3 bases; J trimming: 4 bases; junction bases outside the gene matches: 6.

The J gene is TRBJ1-6, the V gene TRBV10-3; weak D call: TRBD1 (6 bases). Trimming took off 3 bases at V and 12 bases at J, with 12 bases between the two ends. Looked up from germline, CDR1 is ENHRY and CDR2 is SYGVKD. This CDR3 spans 13 amino acids. The CDR3 nucleotides read TGTGCCATCAGTGATGGGAACAGGGAACCCCTCCACTTT. It codes for CAISDGNREPLHF.

This clonotype has just a few counts. In DNA form, the CDR3 reads TGTGCCAGCAGGACCATTAACTATGGCTACACCTTC. It translates to CASRTINYGYTF. The chain is built from TRBV27 and TRBJ1-2; D not certain. Germline loops: CDR1 MNHEY, CDR2 SMNVEV (reference sequence). V gave up 6 bases and J gave up 1 base, with 6 bases separating them. The length of the CDR3 is 12 residues.

V and J are TRBV28 and TRBJ2-1, with D tentatively TRBD2 (6 bases). The ends were cut back, 6 bases at V and 0 bases at J, with 12 bases in the middle. The CDR3 has 15 amino acids. Germline V lookup: CDR1 MDHEN, CDR2 SYDVKM. CDR3: CASSLAASSYNEQFF. CDR3 DNA: TGTGCCAGCAGCTTAGCGGCGAGCTCCTACAATGAGCAGTTCTTC.

The chain has TRBV3-1 and TRBJ1-3, with D possibly being TRBD1 (6 bases). Deletions cut 8 bases from V and 2 bases from J, with 10 bases between. The CDR3 is 13 amino acids. From germline, CDR1 is LGHDT and CDR2 YNNKEL (reference sequence). In DNA form, the CDR3 reads TGTGCCAGCGAACAGGGCGCTGGAAACACCATATATTTT. Residues: CASEQGAGNTIYF.

This clonotype was counted only a few times. The chain couples TRBV7-2 to TRBJ1-6; TRBD1 matches at 7 bases. Per the germline V gene, CDR1 is SGHTA and CDR2 is FQGNSA. J lost 7 bases, V lost 4 bases, and 4 bases had no gene match. There are 14 residues in the CDR3. The CDR3 region is CASSSQQGNSPLHF. The DNA for the CDR3 is TGTGCCAGCAGCTCCCAACAGGGGAATTCACCCCTCCACTTT.

This clonotype appeared many times. The rearrangement joins TRBV7-9 to TRBJ2-2; 8 positions agree with TRBD1. Trimming removed 5 bases from V and 4 bases from J; junction bases left unmatched: 9. Germline assignment: CDR1 SEHNR and CDR2 FQNEAQ (reference sequence). The CDR3 is 16 amino acids. The CDR3 here is CASSGAQGARTGELFF. The CDR3 DNA follows: TGTGCCAGCAGCGGCGCCCAGGGGGCGCGCACCGGGGAGCTGTTTTTT.

This clonotype was found many times. This rearrangement joins TRBV19 to TRBJ2-3; 9 nucleotides match TRBD2. Trimming removed 6 bases from V and 1 base from J; junction bases left unmatched: 8. This CDR3 has 16 amino acids. CDR1 LNHDA and CDR2 SQIVND come from the germline V gene (reference sequence). The DNA for the CDR3 is TGTGCCAGTAGAGCAAGCGGGAGGTTTGGCACAGATACGCAGTATTTT. It specifies CASRASGRFGTDTQYF. The full variable domain, with the rest looked up from reference TRBV19 and TRBJ2-3, is DGGITQSPKYLFRKEGQNVTLSCEQNLNHDAMYWYRQDPGQGLRLIYYSQIVNDFQKGDIAEGYSVSREKKESFPLTVTSAQKNPTAFYLCASRASGRFGTDTQYFGPGTRLTVL.

This clonotype was seen a few times. The chain has TRBV25-1 and TRBJ2-3, with unresolved D. Germline-derived CDR1 and CDR2 are MGHDK and SYGVNS. Trimming cost V 7 bases and J 2 bases, with 4 bases left between them. The CDR3 extends over 11 amino acids. As DNA, the CDR3 is TGTGCCAGCACTTACACAGATACGCAGTATTTT. It encodes CASTYTDTQYF.

This clonotype was observed a few times. The chain combines TRBV7-9 with TRBJ2-5; D possibly corresponds to TRBD2 (6 bases). The germline CDR1 and CDR2 sequences are SEHNR and FQNEAQ (reference sequence). Between the trimmed V and J ends, which lost 2 bases and 1 base, there was a span of 14 bases. CDR3 length: 16 residues. DNA for the CDR3: TGTGCCAGCAGCTTAATTTTCGGGAGACCCCAAGAGACCCAGTACTTC. As protein: CASSLIFGRPQETQYF.

This clonotype was detected only a few times. The chain is built from TRBV6-6 and TRBJ2-2, with 10 bases fitting TRBD1. Unmatched junction bases numbered 6, after V lost 5 bases and J lost 3 bases. This CDR3 region has 16 residues. Germline CDR1 is MNHNY and CDR2 is SVGAGI (reference sequence). CDR3 residues: CASSPPGQGYTGELFF. CDR3 DNA sequence: TGTGCCAGCAGTCCGCCGGGACAGGGGTACACCGGGGAGCTGTTTTTT.

V gene TRBV20-1 combines with J gene TRBJ1-1; no definite D call. V was pared by 4 bases and J by 0 bases, with 3 bases between. Germline values: CDR1 DFQATT, CDR2 SNEGSKA (reference sequence). This CDR3 has 11 amino acids. CDR3 sequence reads: CSAKMNTEAFF. CDR3 coding DNA: TGCAGTGCTAAGATGAACACTGAAGCTTTCTTT.

This clonotype has at least ten counts. V gene TRBV3-1 combines with J gene TRBJ1-1, with D hard to call. The CDR3 extends over 14 amino acids. Germline loops: CDR1 LGHDT, CDR2 YNNKEL (reference sequence). The V gene lost 4 bases and the J gene lost 4 bases, with 13 bases spanning the gap. CDR3 nucleotides: TGTGCCAGCAGCCCGTTGGGAGGGAGCACTGAAGCTTTCTTT. It specifies CASSPLGGSTEAFF.

This clonotype was seen ten or more times. DNA for the CDR3: TGTGCCAGTAGTAACTACCGGGACAGTAACTATGGCTACACCTTC. It encodes CASSNYRDSNYGYTF. The V call is TRBV19, the J call TRBJ1-2; 7 nucleotides match TRBD1. The CDR3 has 15 residues. Looked up from germline, CDR1 is LNHDA and CDR2 is SQIVND (reference sequence). Trimming at V came to 4 bases and at J to 1 base, leaving 6 bases not matched to a gene.

This clonotype has at least ten counts. The V and J genes are TRBV5-1 and TRBJ1-2, with TRBD1 matching 7 bases. The V gene end was trimmed by 1 base and the J gene end by 4 bases; junction bases not matched to a gene: 7. The CDR3 has 15 amino acids. The germline CDR1 and CDR2 sequences are SGHRS and YFSETQ. The CDR3 bases are TGCGCCAGCAGCTTGACGGCAGGGGGAGGCTATGGCTACACCTTC. Translated: CASSLTAGGGYGYTF.

This clonotype has at least ten counts. CDR3: CASSLDGSSYNEQFF. CDR3 bases: TGCGCCAGCAGCTTGGACGGATCCTCCTACAATGAGCAGTTCTTC. This chain connects TRBV5-1 to TRBJ2-1; D ambiguous. CDR3 size: 15 residues. The germline CDR1 and CDR2 sequences are SGHRS and YFSETQ. Trimming removed 0 bases at V and 0 bases at J, with 7 bases between.

This clonotype was picked up many times. The rearrangement uses TRBV3-1 and TRBJ2-1, with 8 bases matching TRBD2. Trimming at V came to 4 bases and at J to 6 bases, leaving 8 bases not matched to a gene. The germline CDR1 and CDR2 sequences are LGHDT and YNNKEL (reference sequence). The CDR3 totals 15 residues. CDR3 DNA: TGTGCCAGCAGCCGGGGACTAGTATTCGGCAATGAGCAGTTCTTC. This translates into CASSRGLVFGNEQFF.

The chain links TRBV5-6 to TRBJ2-7, with 7 bases identical to TRBD1. The CDR3 has 16 residues. Germline V gives CDR1 SGHDT, CDR2 YYEEEE. V gave up 4 bases and J gave up 3 bases; unmatched junction bases: 13. The CDR3 reads CASSLDPSTGVYEQYF. The CDR3 DNA follows: TGTGCCAGCAGCCTTGACCCGTCCACAGGGGTCTACGAGCAGTACTTC.

This clonotype was detected a few times. This chain uses TRBV5-4 with TRBJ2-4, with D possibly being TRBD1 or TRBD2 (6 bases each). The CDR3 extends over 14 amino acids. Germline V gene lookup returns CDR1 SGHNT and CDR2 YYREEE (reference sequence). V was shortened by 4 bases and J by 8 bases, with 16 bases between the two germline ends. The DNA of the CDR3 is TGTGCCAGCAGCCCGGAGGGGCACAGGGACATTCAGTACTTC. This translates into CASSPEGHRDIQYF.

This clonotype was found a few times. This sequence joins TRBV28 and TRBJ1-2; D ambiguous. Germline CDR1 is MDHEN and CDR2 is SYDVKM. The CDR3 has 14 amino acids. Trimming left V 4 bases short and J 1 base short, with 10 bases between. CDR3 loop: CASSSTSHNYGYTF. In DNA, the CDR3 is TGTGCCAGCAGTTCAACGTCCCATAACTATGGCTACACCTTC.

This clonotype has ten or more counts. The chain links TRBV3-1 to TRBJ2-5, with D perhaps assigned TRBD1 or TRBD2 (6 bases each). The CDR3 spans 13 residues. Trimming stripped 3 bases from V and 5 bases from J, with 10 bases between. CDR1 is LGHDT, CDR2 YNNKEL, per germline (reference sequence). CDR3 sequence: CASSQRGEETQYF. The CDR3 coding sequence is TGTGCCAGCAGCCAGAGGGGGGAGGAGACCCAGTACTTC.

V is TRBV6-5 and J is TRBJ1-2; D might be TRBD1 (5 bases). Germline CDR1 is MNHEY and CDR2 is SVGAGI. The CDR3 is 16 residues long. Between the trimmed V and J ends, which lost 7 bases and 0 bases, there was a span of 18 bases. DNA for the CDR3: TGTGCCAGCACTAAACAGGCGGCCAGAACTAACTATGGCTACACCTTC. Encoded protein: CASTKQAARTNYGYTF.

The sample holds a few counts of this clonotype. The chain joins TRBV6-2 or TRBV6-3 to TRBJ2-1; D might be TRBD1 (5 bases). The CDR3 sequence is 13 residues long. V gave up 4 bases and J gave up 4 bases, with 8 bases separating them. CDR1 MNHEY and CDR2 SVGEGT come from the germline V gene. The chain's CDR3 is CASSWGSYNEQFF. The CDR3, as DNA: TGTGCCAGCAGTTGGGGCTCATACAATGAGCAGTTCTTC.

This clonotype was found many times. The CDR3 region is CASSPGRGLYNEQFF. As DNA, the CDR3 is TGTGCCAGCAGCCCGGGCAGGGGGCTGTACAATGAGCAGTTCTTC. The chain links TRBV5-4 to TRBJ2-1; TRBD1 matches at 8 bases. The CDR3 runs to 15 residues. Per the germline V gene, CDR1 is SGHNT and CDR2 is YYREEE (reference sequence). V lost 4 bases and J lost 4; bases outside the gene matches: 7.

The table lists this clonotype with a few counts. This sequence joins TRBV2 and TRBJ2-1; a weak D match, TRBD2 (5 bases). CDR1 is SNHLY and CDR2 is FYNNEI in the germline V gene. The CDR3 has 12 amino acids. V was pared by 8 bases and J by 11 bases, with 16 bases between. The CDR3 nucleotides read TGTGCCAGCCGGAGGTTGGAGACCCAGCAGTTCTTC. It translates to CASRRLETQQFF.

The chain couples TRBV28 to TRBJ1-1; no clear D. Germline CDR1 reads MDHEN; CDR2 reads SYDVKM. V was clipped by 6 bases and J by 3 bases, with 5 bases between them. The CDR3 sequence is 11 residues long. The chain's CDR3 is CASRLYTEAFF. The CDR3 bases are TGTGCCAGCAGACTATACACTGAAGCTTTCTTT.

For this clonotype: A junction boundary mismatches the germline segment, possibly from a read error. The CDR3 nucleotides read TGCAGTGCTCTAAGCGGGAGGGCCTATGAGCAGTACTTC. This sequence encodes CSALSGRAYEQYF. J is TRBJ2-7 and V is TRBV20-1, with 10 bases aligning to TRBD2. CDR1 and CDR2 (germline): DFQATT, SNEGSKA (reference sequence). This CDR3 has 13 amino acids.